Each of the 20 T cell receptor beta chains below was sequenced from the same sample in a study of cytomegalovirus exposure and HLA in healthy donors. Method: immunoSEQ multiplex PCR; TCRdb's copy keeps in-frame clones and lacks some. The sample consists of about 170,000 clones, 89% of them appearing once. Sequencing input: PBMCs. The receptors derive from a man aged 18 to 30 in good health and CMV-seropositive.

The rearrangement uses TRBV15 and TRBJ2-3; 8 bases agree with TRBD2. J was trimmed by 0 bases and V by 0 bases; bases with no gene match: 14. This CDR3 has 20 residues. The germline CDR1 and CDR2 sequences are LNHNV and YYDKDF (reference sequence). CDR3 region: CATSRDSRLAGPGSTDTQYF. The DNA of the CDR3 is TGTGCCACCAGCAGAGATTCACGGCTAGCGGGTCCGGGGAGCACAGATACGCAGTATTTT.

This chain links TRBV18 with TRBJ2-7; weak D call: TRBD1 (6 bases). Germline V gene sequence: CDR1 KGHSH, CDR2 LQKENI. This CDR3 has 15 residues. V gave up 1 base and J gave up 0 bases, with 10 bases separating them. In nucleotides, the CDR3 is TGTGCCAGCTCACCACGGACAGCACCCTCCTACGAGCAGTACTTC. This gives the protein CASSPRTAPSYEQYF.

The chain uses TRBV5-1 and TRBJ2-7; TRBD2 might be the D (6 bases). The V gene's germline CDR1 is SGHRS and CDR2 YFSETQ. V lost 5 bases and J lost 7, with 25 bases in between. This CDR3 comprises 16 residues. CDR3 DNA sequence: TGCGCCAGCAGTCCAGAGCCGGGACTTATTTTAGTGGAGCAGTACTTC. Protein sequence: CASSPEPGLILVEQYF.

The chain carries TRBV7-3 and TRBJ1-1; D uncertain. The CDR3 loop spans 12 amino acids. Germline V gives CDR1 SGHTA, CDR2 FQGTGA. Trimming removed 5 bases at V and 7 bases at J, with 11 bases between. The DNA for the CDR3 is TGTGCCAGCAGCACCGAACGGGGTGAAGCTTTCTTT. This encodes CASSTERGEAFF.

This clone is a singleton in its sample. The chain joins TRBV21-1 to TRBJ2-1; TRBD2, as called in the table, went unchecked against the DNA. TRBV21-1 is a listed pseudogene. CDR3 size: 19 residues. CDR3 in amino acids: CASSANLKLAKSSYNEQFF. CDR3 nucleotide sequence: TGTGCCAGCAGCGCTAACTTAAAACTAGCGAAAAGCTCCTACAATGAGCAGTTCTTC.

V usage is TRBV7-9 and J usage is TRBJ1-2; 8 nucleotides agree with TRBD1. The CDR3 has 14 amino acids. The germline V gene has CDR1 SEHNR and CDR2 FQNEAQ (reference sequence). V was pared by 0 bases and J by 8 bases, with 5 bases of the junction left unmatched. The CDR3 region has the DNA TGTGCCAGCAGCTTAGCGCCGACAGGGGAAGGCTACACCTTC. It codes for CASSLAPTGEGYTF.

A single count supports this clone. The chain joins TRBV7-2 to TRBJ2-5; 12 positions agree with TRBD2. Germline loops: CDR1 SGHTA, CDR2 FQGNSA. The CDR3 totals 15 residues. Trimming removed 5 bases from V and 2 bases from J; junction bases left unmatched: 3. Here the CDR3 DNA reads TGTGCCAGCAGCACAGGACTAGCGGGGCAAGAGACCCAGTACTTC. Amino acid sequence: CASSTGLAGQETQYF.

This chain joins TRBV4-1 and TRBJ2-7, with D tentatively TRBD2 (7 bases). The CDR3 totals 15 residues. Trimming removed 5 bases at V and 5 bases at J, with 19 bases between. Per germline, CDR1 MGHRA and CDR2 YSYEKL. CDR3 loop: CASSWEGGRPNEQYF. DNA of the CDR3: TGCGCCAGCAGCTGGGAGGGGGGCAGGCCGAACGAGCAGTACTTC.

CDR3 sequence: CASSPRALPYSGANVLTF. The CDR3, as DNA: TGTGCCAGCAGCCCCCGAGCGTTACCCTACTCTGGGGCCAACGTCCTGACTTTC. The chain employs TRBV7-3 and TRBJ2-6, with no clear D. V shed 5 bases and J shed 0 bases, with 17 bases lying between them. Germline CDR1 SGHTA, CDR2 FQGTGA. This CDR3 is built from 18 residues.

This chain uses TRBV5-1 with TRBJ1-1, with D tentatively TRBD1 (5 bases). The CDR3 loop spans 15 amino acids. Germline CDR1 SGHRS, CDR2 YFSETQ. V was pared by 1 base and J by 1 base, with 11 bases between. CDR3: CASSLFPGENTEAFF. CDR3 bases: TGCGCCAGCAGCTTGTTCCCGGGGGAGAACACTGAAGCTTTCTTT.

This sequence joins TRBV5-4 and TRBJ2-2; 8 bases are shared with TRBD1. With 1 base clipped from V and 2 bases from J, the junction kept 1 base outside the gene matches. The CDR3 spans 15 residues. Looked up from germline, CDR1 is SGHNT and CDR2 is YYREEE (reference sequence). CDR3 residues: CASSLSGGNTGELFF. Written as DNA, the CDR3 is TGTGCCAGCAGCTTGTCAGGGGGCAACACCGGGGAGCTGTTTTTT.

This chain connects TRBV9 to TRBJ1-2; 11 nucleotides line up with TRBD1. V gave up 3 bases and J gave up 6 bases; unmatched junction bases: 10. The CDR3 spans 16 residues. Germline-derived CDR1 and CDR2 are SGDLS and YYNGEE. The CDR3 DNA reads as TGTGCCAGCAGCGCTGGACAGGGGGCGAGGGAGAATGGCTACACCTTC. Protein: CASSAGQGARENGYTF.

The genes are TRBV9 and TRBJ1-5; a weak D match, TRBD1 (5 bases). The germline V gene has CDR1 SGDLS and CDR2 YYNGEE. CDR3 length equals 15 residues. Trimming took 0 bases from V and 4 from J, leaving 11 bases between them. The CDR3 reads CASSVGGAENQPQHF. DNA of the CDR3: TGTGCCAGCAGCGTAGGGGGCGCTGAGAATCAGCCCCAGCATTTT.

The chain links TRBV7-3 to TRBJ2-6, with D unresolved. Germline CDR1 reads SGHTA; CDR2 reads FQGTGA. This CDR3 is 14 amino acids long. The V end lost 5 bases, the J end lost 0 bases, and 5 bases lay between the germline ends. DNA for the CDR3: TGTGCCAGCAGCCCCCACTCTGGGGCCAACGTCCTGACTTTC. It specifies CASSPHSGANVLTF.

V usage is TRBV6-1 and J usage is TRBJ1-2, with D possibly being TRBD1 (5 bases). Deletions cut 6 bases from V and 5 bases from J, with 7 bases between. Germline loops: CDR1 MNHNS, CDR2 SASEGT. This CDR3 is 11 amino acids long. CDR3 sequence: CASSQGYGYTF. CDR3 in DNA: TGTGCCAGCAGCCAGGGTTATGGCTACACCTTC.

This clone was seen just once. The V gene is TRBV28, the J gene TRBJ2-7; tentative D call: TRBD2 (7 bases). CDR3 length: 14 amino acids. Between the trimmed V and J ends, which lost 2 bases and 4 bases, there was a span of 12 bases. Germline CDR1 MDHEN, CDR2 SYDVKM. CDR3 sequence: CASSLRGALYEQYF. The DNA of the CDR3 is TGTGCCAGCAGTTTACGGGGGGCGCTTTACGAGCAGTACTTC.

The chain links TRBV7-3 to TRBJ2-1; TRBD2 agrees at 8 bases. V lost 3 bases, J lost 1 base, and 5 bases stayed unmatched. Germline CDR1 reads SGHTA; CDR2 reads FQGTGA. This CDR3 has 16 residues. The CDR3 loop is CASSFGTSFSYNEQFF. The CDR3 DNA reads TGTGCCAGCAGCTTCGGGACTAGTTTTTCCTACAATGAGCAGTTCTTC.

The rearrangement uses TRBV27 and TRBJ2-7; 8 positions match TRBD2. Losses at the gene ends were 1 base for V and 5 bases for J; bases not matched to a gene: 7. This CDR3 has 15 residues. Germline CDR1 and CDR2: MNHEY and SMNVEV (reference sequence). In DNA, the CDR3 is TGTGCCAGCAGTTTATTGGGGACTAGTAGCGACGAGCAGTACTTC. It codes for CASSLLGTSSDEQYF.

This clone was picked up one time. J is TRBJ2-1 and V is TRBV27; 12 bases match TRBD1. The CDR3 is made up of 16 amino acids. V was clipped by 5 bases and J by 5 bases; unmatched bases: 7. Germline lookup yields CDR1 MNHEY and CDR2 SMNVEV (reference sequence). The DNA for the CDR3 is TGTGCCAGCAGTCGGGGGGGACAGGGGGCGGACAATGAGCAGTTCTTC. Translated, it gives CASSRGGQGADNEQFF.

V and J are TRBV19 and TRBJ1-5, with 7 nucleotides matching TRBD1. This CDR3 contains 15 residues. Germline assignment: CDR1 LNHDA and CDR2 SQIVND (reference sequence). V lost 5 bases, J lost 4 bases, and 8 bases stayed unmatched. CDR3 sequence: CASSLTGQGNQPQHF. CDR3 nucleotides: TGTGCCAGTAGTCTGACAGGGCAGGGGAATCAGCCCCAGCATTTT. Full variable domain (missing parts from reference TRBV19 and TRBJ1-5): DGGITQSPKYLFRKEGQNVTLSCEQNLNHDAMYWYRQDPGQGLRLIYYSQIVNDFQKGDIAEGYSVSREKKESFPLTVTSAQKNPTAFYLCASSLTGQGNQPQHFGDGTRLSIL.